The subject of this entry is one T cell receptor beta chain. A single base separates this from a much larger clone, so it may be a read error. The V gene's germline CDR1 is SGHAT and CDR2 FQDESV (reference sequence). The CDR3 is made up of 17 amino acids. TCRdb passed the reads through MiXCR, listing each CDR3 protein once. This sample has fewer than 250,000 distinct CDR3 sequences; around 28% occur once, and the top ten carry roughly 7%. The sample belongs to a study of kidney transplant recipient with SARS-CoV-2 infection. The genes are TRBV11-1 and TRBJ1-2; no reliable D call. The clonotype comes from a male patient in his thirties who had COVID-19 and was a kidney transplant recipient. The graft donor may account for some of the T cells. Source: a blood sample, taken at baseline and on roughly day 110 from a kidney transplant recipient. This chain's CDR3 is CASSQPYKAGKTYGCTF. DNA for the CDR3: TGTGCCAGCAGCCAACCTTATAAGGCTGGAAAGACCTATGGCTGCACCTTC.